This TCR beta chain originates from a study of PD-L1 blockade in urothelial cancer. As for the study in general: About 85% of the roughly 29 patients comprised males who had bladder-origin urothelial cancer. Researchers found blood samples held a median of approximately 150,000 T cells.

Profiling relied on immunoSEQ multiplex PCR, and the TCRdb table lists in-frame clones only, not all of them. The data hold tens of thousands of clones, with 90% observed a single time. The CDR3 length is 19 residues. J lost 2 bases, V lost 6 bases, and 19 bases had no gene match. Germline V CDR1 and CDR2: SGHTA, FQGNSA. Sample time point: pretreatment peripheral blood. Patients' cancers were locally advanced or metastatic urothelial carcinomas. There were between 1 and 8 samples from each patient, taken pretreatment and on-treatment. The material sequenced was PBMCs, taken around atezolizumab (anti-PD-L1) treatment. The source is a man aged 60-69 years with urothelial cancer. The chain carries TRBV7-2 and TRBJ2-1; 7 bases agree with TRBD1. The CDR3 DNA reads TGTGCCAGCAGAGGGGATAGGACAGGTAGTAATTGGGCCTACAATGAGCAGTTCTTC. This gives the protein CASRGDRTGSNWAYNEQFF.